This TCR beta chain appears in the sequencing data of a study of T cells after posttransplantation cyclophosphamide. Study results and limitations: Donor-recipient repertoire similarity was low at 1-2 months, rising over year one.

This clone has a count of ten or more. What it recognizes is unknown. Profiled with immunoSEQ multiplex PCR; TCRdb holds only in-frame clones, not every one. The specimen has 17,000 or so clones, none found just once. Germline CDR1 SGHDT, CDR2 YYEEEE. This CDR3 region has 15 residues. The trim removed 6 bases at V and 5 bases at J, leaving 12 bases unmatched. Treatment was busulfan-fludarabine conditioning, a marrow graft, and cyclophosphamide on days +3 and +4. The sequence came from a female patient between 25 and 45 years old who received an allogeneic stem cell transplant from a related donor, was CMV-positive, and had no GVHD. The T cells may partly be graft donor cells. This specimen was PBMCs, taken after allogeneic stem cell transplant with posttransplant cyclophosphamide. The chain combines TRBV5-6 with TRBJ2-7; 9 nucleotides align to TRBD1. The CDR3 reads CASTPPGQGSDEQYF. Written as DNA, the CDR3 is TGTGCCAGCACCCCCCCGGGACAGGGATCGGACGAGCAGTACTTC. The full variable domain, its missing parts supplied by reference TRBV5-6 and TRBJ2-7, is DAGVTQSPTHLIKTRGQQVTLRCSPKSGHDTVSWYQQALGQGPQFIFQYYEEEERQRGNFPDRFSGHQFPNYSSELNVNALLLGDSALYLCASTPPGQGSDEQYFGPGTRLTVT.